This TCR beta chain comes out of a study of response to subunit inactivated influenza vaccine. Study results and caveats: T cells newly recruited by each seasonal influenza vaccination are few, the authors suggested.

This CDR3 is built from 14 residues. Germline-derived CDR1 and CDR2 are SQVTM and ANQGSEA. With 0 bases clipped from V and 2 bases from J, the junction kept 3 bases outside the gene matches. This clonotype showed up just a few times. Its antigen is as yet unknown. TCRdb re-called the RT-PCR reads with MiXCR, one entry per CDR3 protein. Found here are approximately 500,000 distinct CDR3 sequences, 10% to 15% of them singletons; the top ten hold around 13%. This chain joins TRBV29-1 and TRBJ2-7; 8 bases agree with TRBD2. The sequences come from PBMCs from blood, collected about 40 days after vaccination. This TCR came from a middle-aged man who received an inactivated influenza vaccine. Written as DNA, the CDR3 is TGCAGCGTTGAAGAGCGGGGGGCCCCCTACGAGCAGTACTTC. This translates into CSVEERGAPYEQYF.